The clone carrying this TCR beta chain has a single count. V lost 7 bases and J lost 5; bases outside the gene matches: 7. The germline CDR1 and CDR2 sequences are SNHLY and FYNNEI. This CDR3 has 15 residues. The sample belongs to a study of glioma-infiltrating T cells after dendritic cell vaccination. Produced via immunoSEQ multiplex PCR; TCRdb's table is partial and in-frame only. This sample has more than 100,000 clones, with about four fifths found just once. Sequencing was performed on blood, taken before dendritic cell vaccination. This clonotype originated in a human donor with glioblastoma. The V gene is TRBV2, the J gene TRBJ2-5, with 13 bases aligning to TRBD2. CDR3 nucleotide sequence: TGTGCCAGCACATCCGGGACTAGCGGGGCCGAGACCCAGTACTTC. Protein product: CASTSGTSGAETQYF.